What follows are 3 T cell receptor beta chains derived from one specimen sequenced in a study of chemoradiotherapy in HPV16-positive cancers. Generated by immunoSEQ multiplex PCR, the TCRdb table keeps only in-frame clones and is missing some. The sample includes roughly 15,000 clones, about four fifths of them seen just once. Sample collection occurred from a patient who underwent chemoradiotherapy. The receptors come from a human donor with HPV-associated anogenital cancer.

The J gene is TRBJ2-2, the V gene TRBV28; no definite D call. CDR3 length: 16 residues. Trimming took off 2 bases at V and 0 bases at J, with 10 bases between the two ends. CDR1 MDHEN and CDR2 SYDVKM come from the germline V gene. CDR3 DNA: TGTGCCAGCAGTTTACCCGGGTACGCGAACACCGGGGAGCTGTTTTTT. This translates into CASSLPGYANTGELFF.

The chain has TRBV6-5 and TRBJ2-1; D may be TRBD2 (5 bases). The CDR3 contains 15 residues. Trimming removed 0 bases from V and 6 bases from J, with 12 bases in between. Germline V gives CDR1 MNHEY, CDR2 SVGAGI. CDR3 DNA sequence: TGTGCCAGCAGTTACTCGCGGAGGTCGGGCAATGAGCAGTTCTTC. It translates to CASSYSRRSGNEQFF.

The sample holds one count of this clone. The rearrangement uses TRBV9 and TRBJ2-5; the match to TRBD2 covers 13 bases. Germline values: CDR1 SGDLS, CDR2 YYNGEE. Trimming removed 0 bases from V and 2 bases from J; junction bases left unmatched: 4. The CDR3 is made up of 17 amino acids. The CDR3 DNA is TGTGCCAGCAGCGTAGCCCTGGGACTAGCGGGACAAGAGACCCAGTACTTC. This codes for CASSVALGLAGQETQYF.